The T cell receptor beta chain under discussion was sequenced for a study of glioma-infiltrating T cells after dendritic cell vaccination. Study conclusions and caveats: Few patients contributed both blood and tumor specimens.

For this clone: Its antigen is as yet unknown.

Assay used: immunoSEQ multiplex PCR; TCRdb lists only in-frame clones, some missing. This table has fewer than 70,000 clones, under 90% appearing once. CDR1 and CDR2 (germline): SGHRS, YFSETQ. The CDR3 extends over 18 amino acids. V gave up 3 bases and J gave up 0 bases, with 18 bases separating them. Time point meaning: after dendritic cell vaccination, including at tumor progression/relapse. The source was blood, collected after dendritic cell vaccination. This chain links TRBV5-1 with TRBJ1-4, with D possibly being TRBD1 (6 bases). The clonotype was recovered from a human donor with glioblastoma. In nucleotides, the CDR3 is TGCGCCAGCAGCTATGGGGGGGGCCTATCCTCAACTAATGAAAAACTGTTTTTT. This encodes CASSYGGGLSSTNEKLFF.